Listed below are T cell receptor beta chains from one sample, sequenced in a study of cytomegalovirus exposure and HLA in healthy donors. Libraries were prepared by immunoSEQ multiplex PCR; TCRdb keeps only in-frame clonotypes and omits some of them. The sample lists some 170,000 clones; more than 75% were seen once. Sequenced: PBMCs. These receptor sequences come from a woman aged 30 to 39 in good health and CMV-seronegative. CDR3s include the opening cysteine and the closing phenylalanine or tryptophan. D genes are given only for firm matches. For some rows the clone size is stated as once, few or many, or as a class when expanded; others skip it.

V gene: TRBV29-1; clone size: NA; D gene: TRBD2; J gene: TRBJ2-7; CDR3 DNA: TGCAGCGTTGAAGACCCCGAGGGGCGGGGGGGCTCCTACGAGCAGTACTTC; CDR3 protein: CSVEDPEGRGGSYEQYF
V gene: TRBV19; clone size: NA; D gene: TRBD1; J gene: TRBJ2-2; CDR3 DNA: TGTGCCAGTAGTAGCGGACAGGCAATACCCCTCGGGGAGCTGTTTTTT; CDR3 protein: CASSSGQAIPLGELFF
V gene: TRBV6-5; clone size: NA; D gene: TRBD1; J gene: TRBJ2-7; CDR3 DNA: TGTGCCAGCAGTTACGGGACAGGGGGCTACGAGCAGTACTTC; CDR3 protein: CASSYGTGGYEQYF
V gene: TRBV5-1; clone size: NA; D gene: TRBD1; J gene: TRBJ2-2; CDR3 DNA: TGCGCCAGCAGCGAAGAGGGGGCCTCCACCGGGGAGCTGTTTTTT; CDR3 protein: CASSEEGASTGELFF
V gene: TRBV5-4; clone size: NA; D gene: NA; J gene: TRBJ2-2; CDR3 DNA: TGTGCCAGCAGCCTTGGGGTCGGGGGATTCACCGGGGAGCTGTTTTTT; CDR3 protein: CASSLGVGGFTGELFF
V gene: TRBV6-6; clone size: few; D gene: TRBD1; J gene: TRBJ1-2; CDR3 DNA: TGTGCCAGCAGTTCGGGACAGGGGATAGGCGGCTACACCTTC; CDR3 protein: CASSSGQGIGGYTF
V gene: TRBV2; clone size: NA; D gene: TRBD1; J gene: TRBJ1-6; CDR3 DNA: TGTGCCAGCAGTGGGACAGGCGGACGTTCACCCCTCCACTTT; CDR3 protein: CASSGTGGRSPLHF
V gene: TRBV27; clone size: NA; D gene: NA; J gene: TRBJ1-4; CDR3 DNA: TGTGCCAGCAGGGGCGCGCGGGGCGAGTCGACAACTAATGAAAAACTGTTTTTT; CDR3 protein: CASRGARGESTTNEKLFF
V gene: TRBV29-1; clone size: NA; D gene: TRBD1; J gene: TRBJ2-4; CDR3 DNA: TGCAGCGTTGAAGACCCAGGACAGGGGAGAAACATTCAGTACTTC; CDR3 protein: CSVEDPGQGRNIQYF
V gene: TRBV27; clone size: NA; D gene: NA; J gene: TRBJ1-5; CDR3 DNA: TGTGCCAGCAGGGACAGATCCTCCAATCAGCCCCAGCATTTT; CDR3 protein: CASRDRSSNQPQHF
V gene: TRBV7-2; clone size: NA; D gene: TRBD1; J gene: TRBJ1-1; CDR3 DNA: TGTGCCAGCAGCTCACTACCGGGACAGGGGGCCAGGTCGGCCGCTTTCTTT; CDR3 protein: CASSSLPGQGARSAAFF
V gene: TRBV7-6; clone size: NA; D gene: NA; J gene: TRBJ2-7; CDR3 DNA: TGTGCCAGCAGCTTCACCGGGGGATCCTACGAGCAGTACTTC; CDR3 protein: CASSFTGGSYEQYF
V gene: TRBV13; clone size: NA; D gene: TRBD1; J gene: TRBJ1-1; CDR3 DNA: TGTGCCAGCAGCTCGTCGGGACAGGGGGTAGGCACTGAAGCTTTCTTT; CDR3 protein: CASSSSGQGVGTEAFF
V gene: TRBV30; clone size: NA; D gene: NA; J gene: TRBJ1-6; CDR3 DNA: TGTGCCTGGAGTGCCGGCGGGACCTCCGATTCACCCCTCCACTTT; CDR3 protein: CAWSAGGTSDSPLHF
V gene: TRBV5-1; clone size: NA; D gene: TRBD1; J gene: TRBJ1-1; CDR3 DNA: TGCGCCAGCAGCTTGACAGGGGCGAACACTGAAGCTTTCTTT; CDR3 protein: CASSLTGANTEAFF
V gene: TRBV6-1; clone size: once; D gene: NA; J gene: TRBJ2-5; CDR3 DNA: TGTGCCAGCAGTGCTCAGGGTTATGTCCAAGAGACCCAGTACTTC; CDR3 protein: CASSAQGYVQETQYF
V gene: TRBV14; clone size: NA; D gene: NA; J gene: TRBJ1-2; CDR3 DNA: TGTGCCAGCAGCCGGACAGCTAACTATGGCTACACCTTC; CDR3 protein: CASSRTANYGYTF
V gene: TRBV2; clone size: NA; D gene: TRBD1; J gene: TRBJ2-5; CDR3 DNA: TGTGCCAGCAAACAGGACAGGGGGGTCCAAGAGACCCAGTACTTC; CDR3 protein: CASKQDRGVQETQYF
V gene: TRBV6-5; clone size: once; D gene: TRBD2; J gene: TRBJ2-3; CDR3 DNA: TGTGCCAGCAGCCCCTTAGCGGGTACGCAGTATTTT; CDR3 protein: CASSPLAGTQYF
V gene: TRBV27; clone size: NA; D gene: NA; J gene: TRBJ2-3; CDR3 DNA: TGTGCCAGCAGTTCGGGACTGAACACAGATACGCAGTATTTT; CDR3 protein: CASSSGLNTDTQYF
V gene: TRBV7-7; clone size: many; D gene: TRBD2; J gene: TRBJ2-5; CDR3 DNA: TGTGCTAGCAGCTTCGCCGGGGGGGCGGGAGAGACCCAGTACTTC; CDR3 protein: CASSFAGGAGETQYF
V gene: TRBV11-2; clone size: once; D gene: TRBD1; J gene: TRBJ1-2; CDR3 DNA: TGTGCCAGCAGCTTATACCCCGGGACAGGTGACTATGGCTACACCTTC; CDR3 protein: CASSLYPGTGDYGYTF
V gene: TRBV27; clone size: NA; D gene: NA; J gene: TRBJ1-5; CDR3 DNA: TGTGCCAGCAGTTTACGCGGGGCCGATCAGCCCCAGCATTTT; CDR3 protein: CASSLRGADQPQHF
V gene: TRBV4-2; clone size: few; D gene: TRBD1; J gene: TRBJ1-1; CDR3 DNA: TGTGCCAGCAGCCGAGAGGGGAACAGGGGAGGCACTGAAGCTTTCTTT; CDR3 protein: CASSREGNRGGTEAFF
V gene: TRBV15; clone size: NA; D gene: TRBD2; J gene: TRBJ2-7; CDR3 DNA: TGTGCCACCAGCAGAGATCGGACTAGCGGGGGGGGAATCAGGTACGAGCAGTACTTC; CDR3 protein: CATSRDRTSGGGIRYEQYF
V gene: TRBV7-2; clone size: once; D gene: NA; J gene: TRBJ2-7; CDR3 DNA: TGTGCCAGCAGCCCCTTTGGAGGCTACGAGCAGTACTTC; CDR3 protein: CASSPFGGYEQYF
V gene: TRBV15; clone size: few; D gene: NA; J gene: TRBJ2-5; CDR3 DNA: TGTGCCACCAGCACCGGGGGGAGGGGGGAAGAGACCCAGTACTTC; CDR3 protein: CATSTGGRGEETQYF
V gene: TRBV27; clone size: NA; D gene: TRBD2; J gene: TRBJ2-7; CDR3 DNA: TGTGCCAGCAGTTTATACGGGGGGGCCTACGAGCAGTACTTC; CDR3 protein: CASSLYGGAYEQYF
V gene: TRBV27; clone size: few; D gene: NA; J gene: TRBJ2-2; CDR3 DNA: TGTGCCAGCTCTGAACCCGGGGTTGGCACCGGGGAGCTGTTTTTT; CDR3 protein: CASSEPGVGTGELFF
V gene: TRBV7-2; clone size: NA; D gene: NA; J gene: TRBJ1-3; CDR3 DNA: TGTGCCAGCAGCTTAGTCGCAGGGTTTGGAAACACCATATATTTT; CDR3 protein: CASSLVAGFGNTIYF
V gene: TRBV15; clone size: NA; D gene: TRBD1; J gene: TRBJ1-6; CDR3 DNA: TGTGCCACCAGCAGAGCTGGGAGAGACAGGGGAAATTCACCCCTCCACTTT; CDR3 protein: CATSRAGRDRGNSPLHF
V gene: TRBV28; clone size: few; D gene: NA; J gene: TRBJ1-5; CDR3 DNA: TGTGCCAGCCGGGTTTCACCCAATAGCAATCAGCCCCAGCATTTT; CDR3 protein: CASRVSPNSNQPQHF
V gene: TRBV6-6; clone size: NA; D gene: NA; J gene: TRBJ1-1; CDR3 DNA: TGTGCCAGCAGTCCCCAGGGGAGCAGGCACACTGAAGCTTTCTTT; CDR3 protein: CASSPQGSRHTEAFF
V gene: TRBV27; clone size: NA; D gene: NA; J gene: TRBJ2-1; CDR3 DNA: TGTGCCAGCAGTTTATCGATCGGGGGGCCGGGAAATGAGCAGTTCTTC; CDR3 protein: CASSLSIGGPGNEQFF
V gene: TRBV30; clone size: once; D gene: TRBD2; J gene: TRBJ2-3; CDR3 DNA: TGTGCCTGGACAAGCGGGGGGGAAATCACAGATACGCAGTATTTT; CDR3 protein: CAWTSGGEITDTQYF
V gene: TRBV6-1; clone size: NA; D gene: TRBD1; J gene: TRBJ1-2; CDR3 DNA: TGTGCCAGCACAGGGGACAGGGTTTCTGGCTACACCTTC; CDR3 protein: CASTGDRVSGYTF
V gene: TRBV6-5; clone size: NA; D gene: NA; J gene: TRBJ1-1; CDR3 DNA: TGTGCCAGCAGTCCGACAGGTACGAACACTGAAGCTTTCTTT; CDR3 protein: CASSPTGTNTEAFF
V gene: TRBV5-1; clone size: NA; D gene: TRBD1; J gene: TRBJ1-2; CDR3 DNA: TGCGCCAGCAGCCCCACAGGGGGCGGCTATGGCTACACCTTC; CDR3 protein: CASSPTGGGYGYTF
V gene: TRBV27; clone size: NA; D gene: NA; J gene: TRBJ1-5; CDR3 DNA: TGTGCCAGCAGTTTTGTGGGCCAGCCCCAGCATTTT; CDR3 protein: CASSFVGQPQHF
V gene: TRBV6-5; clone size: NA; D gene: TRBD1; J gene: TRBJ1-2; CDR3 DNA: TGTGCCAGCAGTCCTCTCCCCGACAGGGAGGAGTCCACCTTC; CDR3 protein: CASSPLPDREESTF
V gene: TRBV5-1; clone size: NA; D gene: TRBD1; J gene: TRBJ1-6; CDR3 DNA: TGCGCCAGCAGCTTGTCTGCAGGGGGCGATTCACCCCTCCACTTT; CDR3 protein: CASSLSAGGDSPLHF
V gene: TRBV5-1; clone size: NA; D gene: TRBD1; J gene: TRBJ1-2; CDR3 DNA: TGCGCCAGCAGCTGTGGACAGGGGGCGCGAGGCTACACCTTC; CDR3 protein: CASSCGQGARGYTF
V gene: TRBV29-1; clone size: NA; D gene: NA; J gene: TRBJ1-1; CDR3 DNA: TGCAGCGTAACAAGCGCAGCAGGGCGGACTGAAGCTTTCTTT; CDR3 protein: CSVTSAAGRTEAFF
V gene: TRBV5-1; clone size: NA; D gene: NA; J gene: TRBJ2-3; CDR3 DNA: TGCGCCAGCAGCTTGGTGACGGGGGGCGCGCCCACAGATACGCAGTATTTT; CDR3 protein: CASSLVTGGAPTDTQYF
V gene: TRBV6-5; clone size: NA; D gene: NA; J gene: TRBJ2-1; CDR3 DNA: TGTGCCAGCTGGGCCCGAGGGGGGGCTTGGAATGAGCAGTTCTTC; CDR3 protein: CASWARGGAWNEQFF
V gene: TRBV19; clone size: NA; D gene: NA; J gene: TRBJ1-5; CDR3 DNA: TGTGCCAGTAGTGCCAACGGGGGTAGCAATCAGCCCCAGCATTTT; CDR3 protein: CASSANGGSNQPQHF
V gene: TRBV6-6; clone size: NA; D gene: TRBD2; J gene: TRBJ2-7; CDR3 DNA: TGTGCCAGCAGTACCCGACTAGCGGGGGTGGGTTACGAGCAGTACTTC; CDR3 protein: CASSTRLAGVGYEQYF
V gene: TRBV5-6; clone size: NA; D gene: NA; J gene: TRBJ1-2; CDR3 DNA: TGTGCCAGCAGCTTCGATTTGCAGGGAACCTATGGCTACACCTTC; CDR3 protein: CASSFDLQGTYGYTF
V gene: TRBV30; clone size: few; D gene: NA; J gene: TRBJ2-7; CDR3 DNA: TGTGCCTGGAGTCCCCACAGGGAACCCTACGAGCAGTACTTC; CDR3 protein: CAWSPHREPYEQYF
V gene: TRBV6-1; clone size: NA; D gene: TRBD1; J gene: TRBJ1-1; CDR3 DNA: TGTGCCAGCAGGTTGGGACAGTTCCACACTGAAGCTTTCTTT; CDR3 protein: CASRLGQFHTEAFF
V gene: TRBV6-5; clone size: NA; D gene: NA; J gene: TRBJ1-6; CDR3 DNA: TGTGCCAGCAGGTACAGGGAGACGGGCAATTCACCCCTCCACTTT; CDR3 protein: CASRYRETGNSPLHF
V gene: TRBV5-4; clone size: NA; D gene: NA; J gene: TRBJ1-1; CDR3 DNA: TGTGCCAGCAGCCGCCAGATCGGAGGGGCGGGCACTGAAGCTTTCTTT; CDR3 protein: CASSRQIGGAGTEAFF
V gene: TRBV4-3; clone size: NA; D gene: TRBD1; J gene: TRBJ1-4; CDR3 DNA: TGCGCCAGCAGCCAAGATACGGGACAGGTCTACGAAAAACTGTTTTTT; CDR3 protein: CASSQDTGQVYEKLFF